This entry features one TCR beta chain sequence. This record comes from a study of blood T cell repertoires in COVID-19. Study at large: Collection of acute and convalescent COVID-19 samples took place in the United States, Italy and Spain. Sources were T cells, B-cell-depleted T cells, or PBMCs; the material itself was cDNA or gDNA.

Authors' methods: Quantification of nucleated cells was approximated via reference gene primer amplification. The data were produced by immunoSEQ multiplex PCR, yet TCRdb's version contains in-frame clones alone and is incomplete. V and J calls and clone size come straight from that table; D and trimming were deduced from the DNA. The table includes over 100,000 clones, roughly 84% detected once. The sequence derives from a woman aged 70-85 years with acute or convalescent COVID-19. What was sequenced was peripheral blood.

CDR3 protein: CASRPRGTDEKLFF. The CDR3 nucleotides read TGTGCCAGTCGCCCCAGGGGAACAGATGAAAAACTGTTTTTT. This chain links TRBV19 with TRBJ1-4, with D possibly matching TRBD1 (6 bases). The V gene's germline CDR1 is LNHDA and CDR2 SQIVND (reference sequence). The ends were cut back, 8 bases at V and 6 bases at J, with 16 bases in the middle. This CDR3 contains 14 residues.